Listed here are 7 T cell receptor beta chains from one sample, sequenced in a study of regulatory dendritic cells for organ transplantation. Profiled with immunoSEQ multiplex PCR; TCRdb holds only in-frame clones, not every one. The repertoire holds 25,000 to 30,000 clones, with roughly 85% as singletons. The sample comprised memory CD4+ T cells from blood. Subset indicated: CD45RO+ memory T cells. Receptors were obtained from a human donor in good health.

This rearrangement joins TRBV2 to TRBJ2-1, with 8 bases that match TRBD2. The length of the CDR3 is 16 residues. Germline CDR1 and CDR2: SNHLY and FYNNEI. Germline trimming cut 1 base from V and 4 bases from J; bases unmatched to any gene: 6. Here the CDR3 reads CASSEEGLVTYNEQFF. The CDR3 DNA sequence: TGTGCCAGCAGTGAAGAGGGACTAGTGACTTACAATGAGCAGTTCTTC.

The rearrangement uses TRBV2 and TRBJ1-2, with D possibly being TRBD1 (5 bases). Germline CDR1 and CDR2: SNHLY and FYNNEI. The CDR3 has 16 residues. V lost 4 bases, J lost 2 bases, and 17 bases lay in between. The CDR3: CASSVEGPGMNYGYTF. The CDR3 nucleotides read TGTGCCAGCAGTGTAGAGGGACCGGGTATGAACTATGGCTACACCTTC.

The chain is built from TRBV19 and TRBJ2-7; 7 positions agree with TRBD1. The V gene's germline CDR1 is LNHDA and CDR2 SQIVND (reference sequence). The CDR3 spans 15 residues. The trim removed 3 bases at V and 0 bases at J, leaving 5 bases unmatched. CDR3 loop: CASSIGQVFSYEQYF. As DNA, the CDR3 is TGTGCCAGTAGTATCGGACAGGTATTCTCCTACGAGCAGTACTTC.

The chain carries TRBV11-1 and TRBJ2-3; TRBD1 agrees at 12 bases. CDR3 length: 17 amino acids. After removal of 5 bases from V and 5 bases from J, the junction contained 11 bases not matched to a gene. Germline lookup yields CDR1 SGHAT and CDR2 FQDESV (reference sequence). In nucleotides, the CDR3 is TGTGCCAGCAGCGTCAACCGGGACAGGGGGCATTTAGATACGCAGTATTTT. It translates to CASSVNRDRGHLDTQYF.

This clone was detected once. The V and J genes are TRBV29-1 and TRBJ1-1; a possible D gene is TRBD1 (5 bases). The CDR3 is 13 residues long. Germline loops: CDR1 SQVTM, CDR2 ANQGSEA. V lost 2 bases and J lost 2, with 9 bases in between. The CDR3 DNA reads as TGCAGCGTTGAAAGGGGAAGAAACACTGAAGCTTTCTTT. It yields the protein CSVERGRNTEAFF. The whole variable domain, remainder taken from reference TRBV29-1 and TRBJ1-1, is SAVISQKPSRDICQRGTSLTIQCQVDSQVTMMFWYRQQPGQSLTLIATANQGSEATYESGFVIDKFPISRPNLTFSTLTVSNMSPEDSSIYLCSVERGRNTEAFFGQGTRLTVV.

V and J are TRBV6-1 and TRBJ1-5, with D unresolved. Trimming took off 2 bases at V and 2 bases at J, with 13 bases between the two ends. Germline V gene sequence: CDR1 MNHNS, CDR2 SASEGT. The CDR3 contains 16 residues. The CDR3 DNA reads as TGTGCCAGCAGTGAAATTGGTCAAGCCGGCAATCAGCCCCAGCATTTT. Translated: CASSEIGQAGNQPQHF.

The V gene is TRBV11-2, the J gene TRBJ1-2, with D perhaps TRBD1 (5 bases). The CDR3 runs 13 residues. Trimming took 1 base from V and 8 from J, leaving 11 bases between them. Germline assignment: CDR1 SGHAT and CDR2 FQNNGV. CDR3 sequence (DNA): TGTGCCAGCAGCTTAGCTGGGACGGGGGGCTACACCTTC. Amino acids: CASSLAGTGGYTF.